This TCR beta chain was sequenced during a study of blood T cell repertoires in COVID-19. Background on the study: Acute-phase and convalescent COVID-19 samples originated in the United States, Italy and Spain. The analysed material was cDNA or gDNA that came from T cells, B-cell-depleted T cells, or PBMCs.

Enrollees, roughly 18 to 89 years old, lived in about two dozen US areas. Grouping used clinical history reported by participants in a survey and questionnaire. Sequencing was performed with immunoSEQ multiplex PCR; in TCRdb, only in-frame clones are kept and a portion is missing. The sample has some 250,000 clones; approximately 91% are singletons. Unmatched junction bases numbered 9, after V lost 8 bases and J lost 9 bases. Germline CDR1 LNHDA, CDR2 SQIVND (reference sequence). The CDR3 is made up of 14 amino acids. Material for sequencing was PBMCs or T cells enriched from blood (not recorded which). The TCR comes from a woman aged 40-49 years with acute COVID-19. The chain couples TRBV19 to TRBJ2-1; 11 nucleotides align to TRBD2. The CDR3 DNA sequence: TGTGCCAGTGCTACTAGCGGGGGTTTCGGTGAGCAGTTCTTC. This sequence encodes CASATSGGFGEQFF.